This T cell receptor beta chain emerged from a study of beta chain features in type 1 diabetes. Broader study findings: Shorter TCRB CDR3s, moderately but significantly so, marked every one of the four CD4+ subsets in Type 1 diabetes patients. Patients and controls would share equally any PCR tilt toward shorter templates.

The isolated RNA, all of it, was reverse transcribed, so expressed TCRB transcripts were what got sequenced. About 3.4 million reads on average were seen across naive, central memory and regulatory T cell samples. Libraries were prepared by immunoSEQ multiplex PCR; TCRdb keeps only in-frame clonotypes and omits some of them. Among 300,000 to 450,000 clones listed, 10% to 15% were seen once. This clone was observed a few times. Antigen: not known. Trimming took 7 bases from V and 4 from J, leaving 10 bases between them. The CDR3 has 13 residues. Germline assignment: CDR1 SGHTA and CDR2 FQGNSA. The V call is TRBV7-2, the J call TRBJ1-4; perhaps TRBD1 as D (6 bases). Source material: naive CD4+ T cells from blood. This TCR was recovered from a woman under 30 with type 1 diabetes. CDR3 loop: CASTRGGNEKLFF. The CDR3 DNA reads TGTGCCAGCACCAGGGGTGGTAATGAAAAACTGTTTTTT.